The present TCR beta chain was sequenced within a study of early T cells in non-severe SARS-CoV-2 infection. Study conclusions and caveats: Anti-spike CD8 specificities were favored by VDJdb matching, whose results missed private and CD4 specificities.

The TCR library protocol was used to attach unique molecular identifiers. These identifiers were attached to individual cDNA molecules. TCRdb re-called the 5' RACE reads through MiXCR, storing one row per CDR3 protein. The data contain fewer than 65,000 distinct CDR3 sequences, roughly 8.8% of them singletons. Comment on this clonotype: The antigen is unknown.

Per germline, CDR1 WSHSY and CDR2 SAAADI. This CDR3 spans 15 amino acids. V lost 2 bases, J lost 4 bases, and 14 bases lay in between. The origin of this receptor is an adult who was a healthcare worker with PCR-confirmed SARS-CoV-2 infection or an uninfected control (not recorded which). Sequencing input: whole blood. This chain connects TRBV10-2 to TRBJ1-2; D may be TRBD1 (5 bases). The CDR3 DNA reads TGCGCCAGCAGTGAGCCTGGGACCGGAGGCTATGGCTACACCTTC. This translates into CASSEPGTGGYGYTF.